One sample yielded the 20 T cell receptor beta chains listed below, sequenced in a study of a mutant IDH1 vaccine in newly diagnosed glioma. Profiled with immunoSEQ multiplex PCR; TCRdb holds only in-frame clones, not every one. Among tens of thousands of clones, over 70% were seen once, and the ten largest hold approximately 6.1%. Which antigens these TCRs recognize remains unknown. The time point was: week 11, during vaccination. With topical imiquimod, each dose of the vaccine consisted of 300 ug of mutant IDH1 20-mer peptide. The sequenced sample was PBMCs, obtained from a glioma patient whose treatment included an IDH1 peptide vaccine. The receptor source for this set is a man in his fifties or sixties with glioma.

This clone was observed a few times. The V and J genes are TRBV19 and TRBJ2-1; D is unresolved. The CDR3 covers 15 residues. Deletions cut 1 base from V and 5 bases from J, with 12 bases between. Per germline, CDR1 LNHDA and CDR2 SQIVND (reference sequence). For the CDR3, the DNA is TGTGCCAGTAGTATAGGGACGGCACCACACAATGAGCAGTTCTTC. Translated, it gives CASSIGTAPHNEQFF.

The CDR3 here is CASRESPGQGLFNYGYTF. In DNA form, the CDR3 reads TGTGCCAGCAGGGAATCACCGGGACAGGGACTTTTTAACTATGGCTACACCTTC. This chain joins TRBV7-9 and TRBJ1-2; 9 bases agree with TRBD1. The length of the CDR3 is 18 residues. Germline-derived CDR1 and CDR2 are SEHNR and FQNEAQ (reference sequence). With V trimmed by 6 bases and J by 1 base, 15 bases remained unmatched.

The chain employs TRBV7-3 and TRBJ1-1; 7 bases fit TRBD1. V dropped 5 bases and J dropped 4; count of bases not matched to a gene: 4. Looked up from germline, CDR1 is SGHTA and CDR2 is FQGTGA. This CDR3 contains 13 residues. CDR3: CASSQTGSTEAFF. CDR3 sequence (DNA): TGTGCCAGCAGCCAGACAGGGAGCACTGAAGCTTTCTTT.

In nucleotides, the CDR3 is TGTGCCAGCTCACAGGGGAAGGACAATGAGCAGTTCTTC. Its protein product is CASSQGKDNEQFF. The gene calls are TRBV2 and TRBJ2-1, with TRBD1 matching over 7 bases. Germline lookup yields CDR1 SNHLY and CDR2 FYNNEI. CDR3 size: 13 residues. V shed 8 bases and J 5 bases; nucleotides not matched to a gene: 6.

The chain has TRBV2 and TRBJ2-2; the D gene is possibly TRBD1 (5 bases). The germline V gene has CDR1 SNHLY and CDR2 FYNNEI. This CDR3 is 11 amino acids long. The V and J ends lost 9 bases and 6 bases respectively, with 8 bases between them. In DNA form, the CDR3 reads TGTGCCAGAGGGGTTTCCGGGGAGCTGTTTTTT. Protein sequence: CARGVSGELFF.

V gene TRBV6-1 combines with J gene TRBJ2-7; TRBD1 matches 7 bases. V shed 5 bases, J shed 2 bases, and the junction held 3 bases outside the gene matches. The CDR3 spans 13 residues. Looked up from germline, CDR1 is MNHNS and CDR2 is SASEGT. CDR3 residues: CASSPGTAYEQYF. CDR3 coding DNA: TGTGCCAGCAGTCCCGGGACAGCCTACGAGCAGTACTTC.

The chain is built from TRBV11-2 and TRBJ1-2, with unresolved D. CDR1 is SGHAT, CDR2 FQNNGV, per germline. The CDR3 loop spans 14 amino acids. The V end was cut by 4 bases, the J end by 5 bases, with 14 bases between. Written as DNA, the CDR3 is TGTGCCAGCAGCTCAACCGGGAGCTTATATGGCTACACCTTC. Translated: CASSSTGSLYGYTF.

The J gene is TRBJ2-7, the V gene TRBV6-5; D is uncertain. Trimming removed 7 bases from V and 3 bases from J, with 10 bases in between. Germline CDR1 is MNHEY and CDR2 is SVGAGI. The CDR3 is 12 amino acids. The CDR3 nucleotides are TGTGCCAGCAACACGAGAGGCTACGAGCAGTACTTC. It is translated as CASNTRGYEQYF.

This chain's CDR3 is CASSSSAWVSGNTIYF. DNA of the CDR3: TGTGCCAGCAGTTCCTCGGCTTGGGTCTCTGGAAACACCATATATTTT. The chain employs TRBV6-5 and TRBJ1-3; D gene uncertain. Germline V gives CDR1 MNHEY, CDR2 SVGAGI. With 4 bases removed from V and 0 bases from J, the gap between germline ends came to 13 bases. CDR3 length: 16 amino acids.

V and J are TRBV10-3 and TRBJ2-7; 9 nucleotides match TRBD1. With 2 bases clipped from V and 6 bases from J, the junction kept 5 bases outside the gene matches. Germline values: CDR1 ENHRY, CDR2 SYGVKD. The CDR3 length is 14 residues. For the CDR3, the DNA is TGTGCCATCAGTGAGGGGACAGGGCGTCCCGAGCAGTACTTC. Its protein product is CAISEGTGRPEQYF.

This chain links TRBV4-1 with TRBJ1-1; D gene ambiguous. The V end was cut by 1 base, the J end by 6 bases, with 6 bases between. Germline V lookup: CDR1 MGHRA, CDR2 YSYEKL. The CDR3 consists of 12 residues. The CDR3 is CASSQGQSEAFF. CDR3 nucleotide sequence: TGCGCCAGCAGCCAAGGGCAGTCTGAAGCTTTCTTT.

CDR3 protein: CASSRQGSTGELFF. The CDR3 region has the DNA TGTGCCAGCAGCCGACAGGGTTCTACCGGGGAGCTGTTTTTT. J is TRBJ2-2 and V is TRBV9, with 7 bases matching TRBD1. Per germline, CDR1 SGDLS and CDR2 YYNGEE. This CDR3 has 14 amino acids. J gave up 5 bases and V 4 bases, and 5 bases lay outside the gene matches.

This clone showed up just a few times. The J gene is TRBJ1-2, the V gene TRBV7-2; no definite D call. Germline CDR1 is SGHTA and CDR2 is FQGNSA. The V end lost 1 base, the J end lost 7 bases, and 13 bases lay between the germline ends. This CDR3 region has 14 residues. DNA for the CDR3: TGTGCCAGCAGCTTAGAACCAGGAGGAAGTGGCTACACCTTC. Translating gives CASSLEPGGSGYTF.

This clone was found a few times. This CDR3 reads CASSIGINQPQHF. CDR3 in DNA: TGTGCCAGCAGTATCGGCATTAATCAGCCCCAGCATTTT. J is TRBJ1-5 and V is TRBV2; D gene uncertain. This CDR3 is 13 amino acids long. Germline CDR1 and CDR2: SNHLY and FYNNEI. The V end lost 5 bases, the J end lost 4 bases, and 9 bases lay between the germline ends.

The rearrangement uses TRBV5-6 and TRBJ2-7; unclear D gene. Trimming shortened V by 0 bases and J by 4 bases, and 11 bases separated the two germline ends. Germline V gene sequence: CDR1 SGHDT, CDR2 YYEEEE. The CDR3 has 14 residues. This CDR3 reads CASSLVGMWYEQYF. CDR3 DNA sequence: TGTGCCAGCAGCTTGGTGGGGATGTGGTACGAGCAGTACTTC.

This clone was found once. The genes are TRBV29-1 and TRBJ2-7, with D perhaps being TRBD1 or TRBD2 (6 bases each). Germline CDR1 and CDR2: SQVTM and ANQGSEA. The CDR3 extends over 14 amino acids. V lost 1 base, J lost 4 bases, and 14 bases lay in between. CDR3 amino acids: CSVEGPGGSYEQYF. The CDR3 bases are TGCAGCGTTGAAGGTCCCGGGGGCTCATACGAGCAGTACTTC.

CDR3 amino acids: CASGLETPGELFF. The CDR3 nucleotides read TGTGCTAGTGGTTTGGAGACCCCCGGGGAGCTGTTTTTT. The chain is built from TRBV12-5 and TRBJ2-2; D is undetermined. Looked up from germline, CDR1 is LGHNT and CDR2 is FRNRAP. Trimming left V 1 base short and J 6 bases short, with 6 bases between. The CDR3 has 13 residues.

The chain's CDR3 is CASRGAGDKEYF. In DNA form, the CDR3 reads TGTGCCAGCAGGGGAGCAGGAGATAAAGAGTACTTC. This chain uses TRBV6-5 with TRBJ2-7, with D perhaps matching TRBD2 (5 bases). This CDR3 comprises 12 residues. CDR1 MNHEY and CDR2 SVGAGI come from the germline V gene. Trimming removed 6 bases from V and 11 bases from J, with 17 bases in between.

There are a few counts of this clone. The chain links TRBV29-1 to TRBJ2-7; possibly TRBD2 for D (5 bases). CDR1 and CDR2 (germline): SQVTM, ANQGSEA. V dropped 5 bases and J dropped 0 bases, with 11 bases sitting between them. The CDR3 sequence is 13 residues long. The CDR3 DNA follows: TGCAGCGTTTCGACAACTAGCTCCTACGAGCAGTACTTC. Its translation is CSVSTTSSYEQYF.

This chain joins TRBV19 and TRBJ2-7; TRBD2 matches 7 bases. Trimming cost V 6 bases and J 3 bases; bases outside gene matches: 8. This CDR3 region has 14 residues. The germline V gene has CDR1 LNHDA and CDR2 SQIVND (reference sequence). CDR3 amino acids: CASSGEGGFYEQYF. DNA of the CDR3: TGTGCCAGTAGCGGGGAGGGAGGTTTCTACGAGCAGTACTTC.